The rows below give T cell receptor beta chains drawn from one sample of a study of T cell responses to AZD1222 COVID-19 vaccine. Some clones are missing from TCRdb's copy, which holds only in-frame ones; the method was immunoSEQ multiplex PCR. Of 90,000 to 130,000 clones listed, approximately 84% are singletons. The starting material was peripheral blood, obtained on day 0 of AZD1222 vaccination. These receptors came from an adult in good health. The CDR3 runs from the conserved cysteine through the conserved F or W. A D gene is named only where the DNA matches it firmly. Clone size is given for some rows only: seen once, a few or many times, or a class if the clone is expanded.

11,TRBJ2-1,.,TRBV28,.,TGTGCCAGCAGTTTGTATAGTGAGCAGTTCTTC,CASSLYSEQFF
13,TRBJ1-1,.,TRBV3-1/TRBV3-2,.,TGTGCCAGCAGCCAAGATCTTAGGACTGAAGCTTTCTTT,CASSQDLRTEAFF
13,TRBJ2-7,.,TRBV9,.,TGTGCCAGCAGCGTAGCATCCAGCTACGAGCAGTACTTC,CASSVASSYEQYF
14,TRBJ2-1,.,TRBV6-5,.,TGTGCCAGCAGTACTAAGGGCCGATACAATGAGCAGTTCTTC,CASSTKGRYNEQFF
19,TRBJ2-3,.,TRBV11-2,TRBD2,TGTGCCAGCAGCGCCGGGTTTGGTAGCGGGGGGCCCCATGGGGATACGCAGTATTTT,CASSAGFGSGGPHGDTQYF
17,TRBJ2-1,.,TRBV29-1,TRBD2,TGCAGCGTTTTCGGGACTAGCGGGAGAAGCACCTACAATGAGCAGTTCTTC,CSVFGTSGRSTYNEQFF
16,TRBJ2-1,.,TRBV7-8,TRBD1,TGTGCCAGCAGCTTCCGCCCCGGACAGGGGGCAAATGAGCAGTTCTTC,CASSFRPGQGANEQFF
13,TRBJ1-1,many,TRBV5-1,.,TGCGCCAGCAGCTGGTTTGACTCAACTGAAGCTTTCTTT,CASSWFDSTEAFF
13,TRBJ1-3,.,TRBV15,.,TGTGCCACCAGCAGAGATCCACGGAACACCATATATTTT,CATSRDPRNTIYF
13,TRBJ1-2,.,TRBV28,TRBD1,TGTGCCAGCAGTTTTACAGGGGGCGGTGGCTACACCTTC,CASSFTGGGGYTF
16,TRBJ1-5,.,TRBV27,TRBD1,TGTGCCAGCAGCCCCTGGACAGGTCATAGCAATCAGCCCCAGCATTTT,CASSPWTGHSNQPQHF
16,TRBJ2-3,.,TRBV7-2,.,TGTGCCAGCAGCCCCCCAGGGTTGCGGAGCACAGATACGCAGTATTTT,CASSPPGLRSTDTQYF
13,TRBJ1-1,.,TRBV12-5,.,TGTGCTAGTGGTTTGGTCACAGGGACTGAAGCTTTCTTT,CASGLVTGTEAFF
15,TRBJ1-6,.,TRBV7-9,.,TGTGCCAGCACCCTCGGCCCGGGCCTACATTCACCCCTCCACTTT,CASTLGPGLHSPLHF
16,TRBJ2-2,.,TRBV5-1,.,TGCGCCAGCAGCTTGGGGGCAGGGCGGCGGTCCGGGGAGCTGTTTTTT,CASSLGAGRRSGELFF
14,TRBJ2-5,.,TRBV28,TRBD2,TGTGCCAGCACCTTAGCGGGAGCTGAGGAGACCCAGTACTTC,CASTLAGAEETQYF
15,TRBJ2-1,.,TRBV24-1,TRBD2,TGTGCCACCAGTGATCCCCGGACTAGCAACAATGAGCAGTTCTTC,CATSDPRTSNNEQFF
15,TRBJ2-7,.,TRBV7-2,TRBD2,TGTGCCAGCAGCTCCCCCGGGACTAGGGGGGCCGAGCAGTACTTC,CASSSPGTRGAEQYF
16,TRBJ2-1,.,TRBV19,.,TGTGCCAGTAGTATGTCTAGCGAGCCGGGTTACAATGAGCAGTTCTTC,CASSMSSEPGYNEQFF
17,TRBJ1-6,.,TRBV27,.,TGTGCCAGCAGTTCACTACTATGGACAACAGGCGGTTCACCCCTCCACTTT,CASSSLLWTTGGSPLHF
17,TRBJ1-5,.,TRBV29-1,TRBD1,TGCAGCGTCTCACTTAACAGGGGGACCACGGGCAATCAGCCCCAGCATTTT,CSVSLNRGTTGNQPQHF
13,TRBJ1-4,.,TRBV3-1/TRBV3-2,.,TGTGCCAGCAGCCAAGCCCGGGGTGGAAAACTGTTTTTT,CASSQARGGKLFF
14,TRBJ2-2,.,TRBV7-8,TRBD2,TGTGCCAGCAGCTTGGGACTAGTTACCGGGGAGCTGTTTTTT,CASSLGLVTGELFF
16,TRBJ2-7,.,TRBV5-1,TRBD1,TGCGCCAGCAGCTTGGTGGCGACAGGGAGCTCCTACGAGCAGTACTTC,CASSLVATGSSYEQYF
11,TRBJ2-2,.,TRBV6-2/TRBV6-3,.,TGTGCCAGCAGCCTCAGGGGGGAGCTGTTTTTT,CASSLRGELFF
15,TRBJ2-1,once,TRBV2,.,TGTGCCAGCCGTGTAGGAGGATCCTCCTACAATGAGCAGTTCTTC,CASRVGGSSYNEQFF
14,TRBJ2-1,.,TRBV11-3,TRBD1,TGTGCCAGCAGCTTAGATCCAGGGGGCGGGGAGCAGTTCTTC,CASSLDPGGGEQFF
16,TRBJ1-3,.,TRBV7-2,.,TGTGCCAGCAGCTTCAGGGGTTTGGCAGAGGGAAACACCATATATTTT,CASSFRGLAEGNTIYF
18,TRBJ1-2,.,TRBV6-2/TRBV6-3,.,TGTGCCAGCAGTTACCTCAAAACGCCCCGGAGTTCTAACTATGGCTACACCTTC,CASSYLKTPRSSNYGYTF
16,TRBJ1-3,.,TRBV9,.,TGTGCCAGCAGCGTAGGGGAGGGGAGAACTGGAAACACCATATATTTT,CASSVGEGRTGNTIYF
19,TRBJ2-5,.,TRBV21-1,.,TGTGCCAGCAGCACCGACCCTTGGACTAGCGTTCCGGGGAGAGAGACCCAGTACTTC,CASSTDPWTSVPGRETQYF
19,TRBJ1-6,.,TRBV28,.,TGTGCCAGCAGTTTATGGAGCATATCGCGGCTCTCCTATAATTCACCCCTCCACTTT,CASSLWSISRLSYNSPLHF
12,TRBJ2-7,.,TRBV30,.,TGTGCCTGGAGTCCCTCCTTAGGCGAGCAGTACTTC,CAWSPSLGEQYF
15,TRBJ1-4,.,TRBV18,.,TGTGCCAGCTCACCACCGGGCAGGGGCCCGGTAGGACTGTTTTTT,CASSPPGRGPVGLFF
15,TRBJ1-6,.,TRBV18,.,TGTGCCAGCTCACTTCCGACAGGAGACAATTCACCCCTCCACTTT,CASSLPTGDNSPLHF
14,TRBJ1-2,.,TRBV3-1/TRBV3-2,.,TGTGCCAGCAGCCTGACCCCGGGGCACAGTGGCTACACCTTC,CASSLTPGHSGYTF
13,TRBJ2-7,.,TRBV27,.,TGTGCCAGCAGTGGCTACACCTCCTACGAGCAGTACTTC,CASSGYTSYEQYF
14,TRBJ2-5,.,TRBV18,TRBD1,TGTGCCAGCTCACCAGGGACAGGGATAAAGACCCAGTACTTC,CASSPGTGIKTQYF
15,TRBJ1-2,.,TRBV1,.,TGCACCAGCAGCCAAGTTGGGGGAGAAAACTATGGCTACACCTTC,CTSSQVGGENYGYTF
12,TRBJ1-2,.,TRBV11-2,.,TGTGCCAGCAACCAGGAGAGGGGTGGCTACACCTTC,CASNQERGGYTF
13,TRBJ2-5,.,TRBV5-1,.,TGCGCCAGCAGCTTGGGAGTAAGAGATTCCCAGTACTTC,CASSLGVRDSQYF
14,TRBJ1-5,.,TRBV3-1/TRBV3-2,.,TGTGCCAGCAGCCACCGGGGGGGAGTGCAGCCCCAGCATTTT,CASSHRGGVQPQHF
14,TRBJ2-1,few,TRBV7-2,.,TGTGCCAGCAGCTTAGGGGGCAGCCAGAATGAGCAGTTCTTC,CASSLGGSQNEQFF
19,TRBJ1-5,.,TRBV23-1,TRBD1,TGCGCCAGCAGTCGCGAAGCTAGGGACAGCCACTATAGCAATCAGCCCCAGCATTTT,CASSREARDSHYSNQPQHF
17,TRBJ2-2,.,TRBV5-1,TRBD2,TGCGCCAGCAGCGGACTAGCGGGAGTTGGGGGAACCGGGGAGCTGTTTTTT,CASSGLAGVGGTGELFF
17,TRBJ2-2,.,TRBV14,.,TGTGCCAGCAGCCCGGGCCGAGGGGGGGCGAACACCGGGGAGCTGTTTTTT,CASSPGRGGANTGELFF
16,TRBJ1-2,.,TRBV27,TRBD1,TGTGCCAGCAGTTGGGACCGCTCAGGGGGACTTTATGGCTACACCTTC,CASSWDRSGGLYGYTF
13,TRBJ2-1,.,TRBV6-2/TRBV6-3,.,TGTGCCAGCAGTCCCCCACCGGCGGGAGAGCAGTTCTTC,CASSPPPAGEQFF
15,TRBJ2-7,.,TRBV3-1/TRBV3-2,.,TGTGCCAGCAGCCTCATAGGTGGAGGAAACTACGAGCAGTACTTC,CASSLIGGGNYEQYF
13,TRBJ2-7,.,TRBV28,.,TGTGCCAGCAGTTCCGGGCCAGCCTACGAGCAGTACTTC,CASSSGPAYEQYF
14,TRBJ1-2,once,TRBV6-5,TRBD1,TGTGCCAGCAGAGGGACAGGGTCTAACTATGGCTACACCTTC,CASRGTGSNYGYTF
13,TRBJ2-2,.,TRBV9,.,TGTGCCAGCAGCGTAATGGGCACCGGGGAGCTGTTTTTT,CASSVMGTGELFF
14,TRBJ1-6,.,TRBV6-6,TRBD1,TGTGCCAGCAAACCGACAGGGAGTAATTCACCCCTCCACTTT,CASKPTGSNSPLHF
12,TRBJ1-5,once,TRBV2,.,TGTGCCAGCTGGGATGGCAATCAGCCCCAGCATTTT,CASWDGNQPQHF
15,TRBJ1-1,once,TRBV2,TRBD1,TGTGCCAGCAGGCCGGGACAGGGTGGTAGCACTGAAGCTTTCTTT,CASRPGQGGSTEAFF
13,TRBJ2-7,.,TRBV5-4,.,TGTGCCAGCAGCTTATGGGGGGCTTACGAGCAGTACTTC,CASSLWGAYEQYF
17,TRBJ2-7,.,TRBV7-9,.,TGTGCCAGCAGCTTAGCGCTGTCGATAAACCTCTCCTACGAGCAGTACTTC,CASSLALSINLSYEQYF